A selection of T cell receptor beta chains follows, all from one sample in a study of prognosis after radiotherapy for stage I lung cancer. TCRdb itself ran the multiplex PCR reads through MiXCR, one entry per CDR3 protein. The repertoire has 45,000 to 70,000 distinct CDR3 sequences, more than 20% of them found once; the top ten carry 6.5% to 8.5%. The sample here was PBMCs, taken before or after stereotactic body radiation therapy (not recorded which). The receptor source for this set is a donor over 45 with non-small cell lung cancer. Both conserved end residues are part of each CDR3. Some rows have no size entry. The others give once, few or many, or a class for an expanded clone.

j_call | v_call | clone_size | cdr3_aa
TRBJ1-5 | TRBV19 | many | CASSISRGLGQPQHF
TRBJ2-5 | TRBV9 | few | CASSVGRIQETQYF
TRBJ2-7 | TRBV5-1 | many | CASSVRDSTYEQYF
TRBJ1-1 | TRBV6-2/TRBV6-3 | . | CASSAPGGTEAFF
TRBJ1-3 | TRBV30 | many | CARSTGAGNTIYF
TRBJ2-5 | TRBV5-1 | many | CASSFGGLRETQYF
TRBJ2-5 | TRBV20-1 | . | CSAWDRLDTQYF
TRBJ2-6 | TRBV7-2 | many | CASSLIIRAGANVLTF
TRBJ2-2 | TRBV7-9 | many | CASSLDRQDTGELFF
TRBJ1-1 | TRBV5-1 | . | CARSYQEQTTEAYF
TRBJ1-5 | TRBV12-3/TRBV12-4 | . | CASTPGHGGYSNQPQHF
TRBJ2-4 | TRBV19 | many | CASRQQGTKNIQYF
TRBJ1-6 | TRBV5-1 | many | CASSLVFLPDGNSPLHF
TRBJ1-5 | TRBV19 | many | CARKGGPGQKNQPQHF
TRBJ1-1 | TRBV5-6 | few | CASSTLDRALGNTEAFF
TRBJ1-5 | TRBV19 | many | CASSIGNRAGQPQHF
TRBJ2-3 | TRBV19 | . | CASSIFFITDTQYF
TRBJ2-3 | TRBV6-4 | many | CASSDGGTDTQYF
TRBJ1-2 | TRBV28 | many | CASNYKGVGYTF
TRBJ2-1 | TRBV2 | many | CASTPGGPGNEQFF
TRBJ1-5 | TRBV2 | many | CASSWLGDQPQHF
TRBJ1-5 | TRBV6-1 | many | CATGGGGYQPQHF
TRBJ1-2 | TRBV30 | many | CAWMGGTGSSYGYTF
TRBJ1-5 | TRBV19 | many | CASSIGGTVNQPQHF
TRBJ2-7 | TRBV18 | many | CASSRNRQGLAEQYF
TRBJ2-7 | TRBV6-1 | . | CASRAEGGSEQYF
TRBJ2-6 | TRBV20-1 | many | CSAPATPGQGTGANVLTF
TRBJ1-1 | TRBV19 | many | CASSTPRTGFTTEAFF
TRBJ2-3 | TRBV5-1 | many | CASRGGPSTDTQYF
TRBJ2-3 | TRBV20-1 | many | CSASRLAGGPTDTQYF
TRBJ1-6 | TRBV6-5 | many | CASSYSVSSYNSPLHF
TRBJ2-2 | TRBV6-1 | many | CASRSDSGGPGELFF
TRBJ2-1 | TRBV3-2 | few | CASRVKLDPLPPFYNEQFF
TRBJ2-1 | TRBV5-1 | once | CANSFPRTPGAFNEQFF
TRBJ1-2 | TRBV24-1 | . | CATSDRIWNYGYTF
TRBJ1-2 | TRBV27 | many | CASSSRTGRYTF
TRBJ2-7 | TRBV2 | many | CASRAGTVNYEQYF
TRBJ1-5 | TRBV7-8 | many | CASSLERGQGQHNQPQHF
TRBJ1-2 | TRBV12-3/TRBV12-4 | many | CASSLERVRIHGYTF
TRBJ2-7 | TRBV18 | . | CASSPPRGTSGGQVYEQYF
TRBJ1-1 | TRBV4-2 | . | CASSQDLMNTEAFF
TRBJ2-1 | TRBV5-1 | many | CASSLEWSLRSEQFF
TRBJ2-5 | TRBV10-3 | few | CAISDLTSGGQETQYF
TRBJ1-6 | TRBV6-5 | . | CASSYGVHGIVNSPLHF
TRBJ2-3 | TRBV7-7 | . | CASILAEPYTQYF
TRBJ2-6 | TRBV6-2/TRBV6-3 | many | CASSTRGQGLSGANVLIF